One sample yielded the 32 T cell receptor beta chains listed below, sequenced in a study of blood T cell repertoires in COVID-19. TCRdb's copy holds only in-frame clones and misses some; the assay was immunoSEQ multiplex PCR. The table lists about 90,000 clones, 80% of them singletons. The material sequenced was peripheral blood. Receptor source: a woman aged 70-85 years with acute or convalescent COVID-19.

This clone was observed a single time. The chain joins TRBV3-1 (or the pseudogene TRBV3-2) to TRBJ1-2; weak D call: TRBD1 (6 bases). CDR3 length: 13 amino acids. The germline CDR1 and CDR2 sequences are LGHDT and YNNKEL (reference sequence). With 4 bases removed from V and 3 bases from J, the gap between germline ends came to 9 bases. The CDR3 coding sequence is TGTGCCAGCAGCCCTAGGACAGACTATGGCTACACCTTC. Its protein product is CASSPRTDYGYTF.

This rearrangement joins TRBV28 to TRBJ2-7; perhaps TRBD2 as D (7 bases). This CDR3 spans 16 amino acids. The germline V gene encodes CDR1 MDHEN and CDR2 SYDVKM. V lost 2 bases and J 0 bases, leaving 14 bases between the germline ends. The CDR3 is CASSLGGARSSYEQYF. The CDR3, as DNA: TGTGCCAGCAGTTTAGGGGGGGCTAGGAGCTCCTACGAGCAGTACTTC.

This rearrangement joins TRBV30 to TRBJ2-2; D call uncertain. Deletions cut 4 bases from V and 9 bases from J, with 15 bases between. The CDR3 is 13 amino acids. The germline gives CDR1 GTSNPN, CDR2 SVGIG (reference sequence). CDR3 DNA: TGTGCCTGGATGGGTCTAGACCCACGGGAGCTGTTTTTT. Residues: CAWMGLDPRELFF. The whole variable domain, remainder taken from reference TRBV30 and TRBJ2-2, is SQTIHQWPATLVQPVGSPLSLECTVEGTSNPNLYWYRQAAGRGLQLLFYSVGIGQISSEVPQNLSASRPQDRQFILSSKKLLLSDSGFYLCAWMGLDPRELFFGEGSRLTVL.

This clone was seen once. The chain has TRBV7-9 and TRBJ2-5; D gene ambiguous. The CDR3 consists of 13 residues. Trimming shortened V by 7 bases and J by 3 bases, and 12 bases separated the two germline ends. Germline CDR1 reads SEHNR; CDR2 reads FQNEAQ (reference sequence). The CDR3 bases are TGTGCCAGCACTCCCTTACGCGAAGAGACCCAGTACTTC. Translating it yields CASTPLREETQYF. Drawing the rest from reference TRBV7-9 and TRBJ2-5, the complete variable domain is DTGVSQNPRHKITKRGQNVTFRCDPISEHNRLYWYRQTLGQGPEFLTYFQNEAQLEKSRLLSDRFSAERPKGSFSTLEIQRTEQGDSAMYLCASTPLREETQYFGPGTRLLVL.

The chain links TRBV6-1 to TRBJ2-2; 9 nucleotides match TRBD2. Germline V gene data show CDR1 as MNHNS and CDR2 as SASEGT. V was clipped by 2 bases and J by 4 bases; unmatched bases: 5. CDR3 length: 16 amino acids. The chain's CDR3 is CASSELRGLATGELFF. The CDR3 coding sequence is TGTGCCAGCAGTGAACTACGGGGACTAGCCACCGGGGAGCTGTTTTTT.

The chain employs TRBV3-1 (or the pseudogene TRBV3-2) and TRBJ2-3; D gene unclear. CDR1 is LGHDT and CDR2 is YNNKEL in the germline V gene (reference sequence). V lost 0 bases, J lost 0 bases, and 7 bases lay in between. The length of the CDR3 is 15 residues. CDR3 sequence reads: CASSQDYGSTDTQYF. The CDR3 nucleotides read TGTGCCAGCAGCCAAGATTACGGTAGCACAGATACGCAGTATTTT.

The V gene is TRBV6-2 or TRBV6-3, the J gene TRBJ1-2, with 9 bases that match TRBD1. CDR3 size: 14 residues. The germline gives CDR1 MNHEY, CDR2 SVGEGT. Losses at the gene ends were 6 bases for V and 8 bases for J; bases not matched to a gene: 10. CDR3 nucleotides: TGTGCCAGCAGCCAACAGGGGGCGGGAGTCGGCTACACCTTC. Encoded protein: CASSQQGAGVGYTF.

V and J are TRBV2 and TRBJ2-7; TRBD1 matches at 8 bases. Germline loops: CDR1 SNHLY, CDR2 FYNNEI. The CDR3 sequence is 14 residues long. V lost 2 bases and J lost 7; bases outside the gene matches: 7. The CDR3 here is CASSEQGAHREQYF. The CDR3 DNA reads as TGTGCCAGCAGTGAACAGGGGGCTCATAGGGAGCAGTACTTC.

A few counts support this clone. DNA for the CDR3: TGTGCCAGCCGGGGACAGCTTAATGAAAAACTGTTTTTT. It is translated as CASRGQLNEKLFF. This chain connects TRBV14 to TRBJ1-4; 7 positions agree with TRBD1. After removal of 8 bases from V and 4 bases from J, the junction contained 4 bases not matched to a gene. This CDR3 has 13 amino acids. In germline, CDR1 is SGHDN, CDR2 FVKESK.

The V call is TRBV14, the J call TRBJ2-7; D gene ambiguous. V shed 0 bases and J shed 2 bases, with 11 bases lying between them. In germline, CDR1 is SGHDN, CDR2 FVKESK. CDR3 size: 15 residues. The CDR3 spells CASSQDRIRAYEQYF. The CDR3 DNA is TGTGCCAGCAGCCAAGACAGGATTCGCGCCTACGAGCAGTACTTC.

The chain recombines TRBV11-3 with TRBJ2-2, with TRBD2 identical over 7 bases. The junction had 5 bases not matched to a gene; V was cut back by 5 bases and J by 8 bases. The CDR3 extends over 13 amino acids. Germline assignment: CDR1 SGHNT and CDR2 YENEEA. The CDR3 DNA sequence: TGTGCCAGCAGCCCAAGCGGGGCAGGGGAGCTGTTTTTT. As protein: CASSPSGAGELFF.

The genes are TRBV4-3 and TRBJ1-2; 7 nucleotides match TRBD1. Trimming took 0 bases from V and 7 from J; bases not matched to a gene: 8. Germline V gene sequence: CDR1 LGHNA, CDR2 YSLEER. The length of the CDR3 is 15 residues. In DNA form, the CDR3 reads TGCGCCAGCAGCCAAGAGGGGACAGCAAGAGGTGGCTACACCTTC. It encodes CASSQEGTARGGYTF.

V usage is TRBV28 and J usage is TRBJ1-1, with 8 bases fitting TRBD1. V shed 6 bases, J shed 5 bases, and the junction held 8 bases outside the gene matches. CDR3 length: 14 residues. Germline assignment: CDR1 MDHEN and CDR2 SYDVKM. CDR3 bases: TGTGCCAGCAGCCTGGACAGGGTTCGTACTGAAGCTTTCTTT. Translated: CASSLDRVRTEAFF. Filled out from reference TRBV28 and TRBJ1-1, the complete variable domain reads DVKVTQSSRYLVKRTGEKVFLECVQDMDHENMFWYRQDPGLGLRLIYFSYDVKMKEKGDIPEGYSVSREKKERFSLILESASTNQTSMYLCASSLDRVRTEAFFGQGTRLTVV.

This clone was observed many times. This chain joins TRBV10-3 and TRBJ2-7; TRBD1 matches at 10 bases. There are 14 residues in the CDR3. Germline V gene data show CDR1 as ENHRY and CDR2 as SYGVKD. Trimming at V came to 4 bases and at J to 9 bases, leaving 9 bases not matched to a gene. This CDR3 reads CAISARDRDRGQYF. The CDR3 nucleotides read TGTGCCATCAGTGCCCGGGACAGGGACAGGGGGCAGTACTTC.

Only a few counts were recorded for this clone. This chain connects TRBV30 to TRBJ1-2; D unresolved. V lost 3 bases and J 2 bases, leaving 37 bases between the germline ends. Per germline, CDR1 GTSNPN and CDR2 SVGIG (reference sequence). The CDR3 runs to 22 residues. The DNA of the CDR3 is TGTGCCTGGAGCCCAAGGAGGTGGGCAGGTTCACCACTCGCCGCCCAAAACTATGGCTACACCTTC. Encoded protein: CAWSPRRWAGSPLAAQNYGYTF. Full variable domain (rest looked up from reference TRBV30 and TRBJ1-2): SQTIHQWPATLVQPVGSPLSLECTVEGTSNPNLYWYRQAAGRGLQLLFYSVGIGQISSEVPQNLSASRPQDRQFILSSKKLLLSDSGFYLCAWSPRRWAGSPLAAQNYGYTFGSGTRLTVV.

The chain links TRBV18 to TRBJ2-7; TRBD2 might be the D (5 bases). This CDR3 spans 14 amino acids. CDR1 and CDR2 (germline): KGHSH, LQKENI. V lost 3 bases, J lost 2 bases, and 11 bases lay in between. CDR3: CASSPTRATYEQYF. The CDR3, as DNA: TGTGCCAGCTCACCCACGAGGGCAACCTACGAGCAGTACTTC.

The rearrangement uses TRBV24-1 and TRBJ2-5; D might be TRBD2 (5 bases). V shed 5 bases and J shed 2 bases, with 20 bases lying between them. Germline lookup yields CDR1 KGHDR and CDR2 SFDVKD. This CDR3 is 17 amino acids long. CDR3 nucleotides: TGTGCCACCAGTGCCCCGGACTCTTACCCAGATCAAGAGACCCAGTACTTC. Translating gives CATSAPDSYPDQETQYF.

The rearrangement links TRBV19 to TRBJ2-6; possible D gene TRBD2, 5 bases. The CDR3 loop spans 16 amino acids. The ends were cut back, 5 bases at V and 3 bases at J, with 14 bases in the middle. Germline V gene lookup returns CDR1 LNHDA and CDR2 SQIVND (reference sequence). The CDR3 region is CASSPVVAGGANVLTF. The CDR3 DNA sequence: TGTGCCAGTAGTCCGGTCGTGGCGGGTGGGGCCAACGTCCTGACTTTC.

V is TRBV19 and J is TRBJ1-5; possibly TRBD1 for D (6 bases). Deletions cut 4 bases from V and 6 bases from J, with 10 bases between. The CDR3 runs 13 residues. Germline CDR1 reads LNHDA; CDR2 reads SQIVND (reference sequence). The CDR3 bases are TGTGCCAGTAGTACACAGGGCCTTCAGCCCCAGCATTTT. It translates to CASSTQGLQPQHF.

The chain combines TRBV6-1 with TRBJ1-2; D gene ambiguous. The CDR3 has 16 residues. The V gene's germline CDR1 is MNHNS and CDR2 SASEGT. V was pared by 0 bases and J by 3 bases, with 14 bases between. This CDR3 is CASSEALGGTHYGYTF. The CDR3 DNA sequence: TGTGCCAGCAGTGAAGCGTTGGGAGGTACCCACTATGGCTACACCTTC.

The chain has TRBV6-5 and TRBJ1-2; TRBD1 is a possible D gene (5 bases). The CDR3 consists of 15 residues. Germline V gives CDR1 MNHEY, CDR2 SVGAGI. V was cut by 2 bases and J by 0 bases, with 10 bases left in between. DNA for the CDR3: TGTGCCAGCAGTTACACCTCGACAGCTAACTATGGCTACACCTTC. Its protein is CASSYTSTANYGYTF.

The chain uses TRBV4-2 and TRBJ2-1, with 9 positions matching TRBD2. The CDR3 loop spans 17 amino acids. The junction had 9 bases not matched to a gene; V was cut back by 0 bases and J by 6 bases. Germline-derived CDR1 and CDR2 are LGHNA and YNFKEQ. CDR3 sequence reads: CASSQDRASGTLNEQFF. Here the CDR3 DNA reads TGTGCCAGCAGCCAAGATAGGGCTAGCGGGACCCTCAATGAGCAGTTCTTC.

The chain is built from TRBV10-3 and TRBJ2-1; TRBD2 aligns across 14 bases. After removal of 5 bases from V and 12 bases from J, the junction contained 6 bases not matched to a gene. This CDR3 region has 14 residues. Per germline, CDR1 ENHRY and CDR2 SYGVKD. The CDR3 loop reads CAISTGLAGVWQFF. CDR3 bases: TGTGCCATCAGTACGGGACTAGCGGGGGTTTGGCAGTTCTTC.

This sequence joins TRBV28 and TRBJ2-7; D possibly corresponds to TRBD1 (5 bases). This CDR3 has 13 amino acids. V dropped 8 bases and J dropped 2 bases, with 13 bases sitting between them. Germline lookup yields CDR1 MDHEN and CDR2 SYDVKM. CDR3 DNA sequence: TGTGCCAGCTCCTACGACAGTCCCTACGAGCAGTACTTC. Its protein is CASSYDSPYEQYF.

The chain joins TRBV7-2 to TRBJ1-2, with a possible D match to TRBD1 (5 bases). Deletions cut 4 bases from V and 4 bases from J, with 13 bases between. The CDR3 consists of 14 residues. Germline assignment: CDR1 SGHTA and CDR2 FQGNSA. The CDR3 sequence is CASSSPGGTYGYTF. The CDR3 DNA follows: TGTGCCAGCAGCTCCCCGGGGGGAACCTATGGCTACACCTTC.

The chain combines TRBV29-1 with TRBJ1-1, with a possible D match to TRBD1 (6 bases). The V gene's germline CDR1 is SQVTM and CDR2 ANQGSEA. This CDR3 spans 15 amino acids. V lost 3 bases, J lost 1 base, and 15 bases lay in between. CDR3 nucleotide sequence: TGCAGCGTTGAGCCAGACGGGACACCGAACACTGAAGCTTTCTTT. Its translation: CSVEPDGTPNTEAFF.

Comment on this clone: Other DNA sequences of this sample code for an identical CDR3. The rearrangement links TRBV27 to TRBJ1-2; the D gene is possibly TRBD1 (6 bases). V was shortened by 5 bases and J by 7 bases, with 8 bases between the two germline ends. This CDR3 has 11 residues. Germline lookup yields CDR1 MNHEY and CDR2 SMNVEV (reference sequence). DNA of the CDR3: TGTGCCAGCAGTGCAGGGGTTGGCTACACCTTC. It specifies CASSAGVGYTF.

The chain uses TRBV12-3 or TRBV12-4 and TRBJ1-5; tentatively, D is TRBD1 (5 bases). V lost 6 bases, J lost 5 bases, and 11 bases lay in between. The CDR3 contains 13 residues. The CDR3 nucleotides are TGTGCCAGCAGCCGAAAGGGGTATCAGCCCCAGCATTTT. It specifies CASSRKGYQPQHF.

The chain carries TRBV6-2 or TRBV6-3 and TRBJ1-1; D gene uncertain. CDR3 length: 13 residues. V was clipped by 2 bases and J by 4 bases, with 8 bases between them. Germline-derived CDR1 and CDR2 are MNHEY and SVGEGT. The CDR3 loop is CASSYGGGTEAFF. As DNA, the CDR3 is TGTGCCAGCAGTTACGGAGGAGGCACTGAAGCTTTCTTT.

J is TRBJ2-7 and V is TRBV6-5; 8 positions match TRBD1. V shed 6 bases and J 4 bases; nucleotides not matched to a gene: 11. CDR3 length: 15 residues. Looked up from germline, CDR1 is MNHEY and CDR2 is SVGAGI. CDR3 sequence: CASRADRGHLYEQYF. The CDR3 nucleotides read TGTGCCAGCAGGGCTGACAGGGGCCACTTATACGAGCAGTACTTC.

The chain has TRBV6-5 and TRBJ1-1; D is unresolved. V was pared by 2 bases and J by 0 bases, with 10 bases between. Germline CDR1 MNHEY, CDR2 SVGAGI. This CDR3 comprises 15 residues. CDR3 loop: CASSYARVMNTEAFF. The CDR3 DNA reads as TGTGCCAGCAGTTACGCCCGGGTCATGAACACTGAAGCTTTCTTT.

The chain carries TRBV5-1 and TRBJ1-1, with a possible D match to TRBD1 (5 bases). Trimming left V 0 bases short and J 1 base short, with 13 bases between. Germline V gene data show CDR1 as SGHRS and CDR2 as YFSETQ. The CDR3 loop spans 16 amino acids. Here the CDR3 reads CASSLGLRQSNTEAFF. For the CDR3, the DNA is TGCGCCAGCAGCTTGGGTCTGAGACAGTCGAACACTGAAGCTTTCTTT.